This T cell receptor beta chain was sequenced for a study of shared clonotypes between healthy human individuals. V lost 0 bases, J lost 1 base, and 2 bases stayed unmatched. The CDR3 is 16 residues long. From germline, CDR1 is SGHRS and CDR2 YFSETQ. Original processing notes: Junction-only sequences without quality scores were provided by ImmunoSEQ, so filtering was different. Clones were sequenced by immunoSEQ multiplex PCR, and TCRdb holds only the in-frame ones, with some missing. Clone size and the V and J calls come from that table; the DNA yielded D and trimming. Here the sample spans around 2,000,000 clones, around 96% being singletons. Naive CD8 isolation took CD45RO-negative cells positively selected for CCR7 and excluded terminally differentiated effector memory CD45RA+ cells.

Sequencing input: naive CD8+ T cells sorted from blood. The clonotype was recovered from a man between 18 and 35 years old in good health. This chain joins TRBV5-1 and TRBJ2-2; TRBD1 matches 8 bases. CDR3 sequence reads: CASSLEDRENTGELFF. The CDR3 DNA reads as TGCGCCAGCAGCTTGGAGGACAGGGAGAACACCGGGGAGCTGTTTTTT.